Below are 14 T cell receptor beta chains sequenced from a single sample in a study of T cells in Graves' hyperthyroidism and ophthalmopathy. Amplified TCR beta CDR3 regions came from RNA transcripts. The HTBI set primed first-round TCR CDR3 RT-PCR. TCRdb analysed the multiplex PCR reads with MiXCR anew, one entry per CDR3 protein. Here the sample spans about 770,000 distinct CDR3 sequences, around 20% being singletons. Sequenced input: blood. The receptors derive from a woman aged 45-65 years with Graves' hyperthyroidism that later progressed to Graves' ophthalmopathy.

In its sample, this clonotype was seen once. Being one base from a much bigger clone, this may be a read error. The CDR3 DNA sequence: TGTGCCAGCGGCTTAGGGTCCGGCCTCGAGCAGTACTTC. Amino acid sequence: CASGLGSGLEQYF. This rearrangement joins TRBV7-6 to TRBJ2-7; no clear D gene. The CDR3 loop spans 13 amino acids. CDR1 and CDR2 (germline): SGHVS, FNYEAQ.

As concerns this clonotype: A much larger clone lies a single base off, so this may be a read error. The chain carries TRBV6-6 and TRBJ2-7; D is uncertain. The CDR3 has 12 residues. Looked up from germline, CDR1 is MNHNY and CDR2 is SVGAGI (reference sequence). The CDR3 nucleotides are TGTGCCAACAGTTACTCCCCCTACGAGCAGTACTTC. It yields the protein CANSYSPYEQYF.

This clonotype was counted only a few times. J is TRBJ2-1 and V is TRBV6-1, with TRBD2 matching 11 bases. With V trimmed by 3 bases and J by 10 bases, 8 bases remained unmatched. The CDR3 runs 15 residues. Germline CDR1 and CDR2: MNHNS and SASEGT. CDR3 coding DNA: TGTGCCAGCAGTGATGGGGCTAGCGGGGGGCGCGAGCAGTTCTTC. It translates to CASSDGASGGREQFF.

This clonotype appeared many times. The V gene is TRBV5-1, the J gene TRBJ1-5; D ambiguous. The V gene's germline CDR1 is SGHRS and CDR2 YFSETQ. CDR3 length: 15 amino acids. V was clipped by 5 bases and J by 2 bases, with 14 bases between them. Here the CDR3 reads CASSDGVSGNQPQHF. CDR3 in DNA: TGCGCCAGCAGTGACGGGGTATCGGGCAATCAGCCCCAGCATTTT.

This clonotype occurred a few times. A much larger clone sits a single nucleotide away, making a read error possible. The CDR3 sequence is CVSTDGNTEAFF. The CDR3 DNA reads as TGTGTCAGTACGGACGGGAACACTGAAGCTTTCTTT. The chain uses TRBV2 and TRBJ1-1, with D unresolved. The germline gives CDR1 SNHLY, CDR2 FYNNEI. This CDR3 has 12 residues.

In this sample, this clonotype turned up many times. This rearrangement joins TRBV7-8 to TRBJ1-6, with D unresolved. Germline CDR1 SGHVS, CDR2 FQNEAQ. V was trimmed by 2 bases and J by 8 bases, leaving 7 bases between them. CDR3 length equals 13 residues. The CDR3 DNA reads as TGTGCCAGCAGCTTACGACGGGATTCACCCCTCCACTTT. Its protein is CASSLRRDSPLHF.

This clonotype came up many times. The genes are TRBV11-2 and TRBJ1-2; 7 nucleotides align to TRBD1. Germline CDR1 and CDR2: SGHAT and FQNNGV. V shed 6 bases, J shed 6 bases, and the junction held 19 bases outside the gene matches. The CDR3 totals 17 residues. The CDR3 DNA follows: TGTGCCAGCAGTTCGCTGACAGGGTCCTCCCCGTTCGATGGCTACACCTTC. Its translation: CASSSLTGSSPFDGYTF.

CDR3 sequence: CASSGEGGKETQYF. Written as DNA, the CDR3 is TGTGCCAGCAGCGGAGAGGGCGGAAAAGAGACCCAGTACTTC. The J gene is TRBJ2-5, the V gene TRBV5-5, with D perhaps matching TRBD2 (5 bases). V was clipped by 4 bases and J by 3 bases, with 13 bases between them. The length of the CDR3 is 14 residues. Germline V CDR1 and CDR2: SGHKS, YYEKEE (reference sequence).

This sequence joins TRBV5-1 and TRBJ2-7, with D possibly TRBD2 on 5 matching bases. V gave up 4 bases and J gave up 3 bases, with 14 bases separating them. From germline, CDR1 is SGHRS and CDR2 YFSETQ. The CDR3 runs to 14 residues. The CDR3 spells CASSPGSGRYEQYF. In nucleotides, the CDR3 is TGCGCCAGCAGCCCGGGGTCAGGTCGCTACGAGCAGTACTTC.

In this sample, this clonotype turned up a few times. The V call is TRBV20-1, the J call TRBJ1-2; D call uncertain. V was pared by 1 base and J by 2 bases, with 20 bases between. Germline lookup yields CDR1 DFQATT and CDR2 SNEGSKA (reference sequence). This CDR3 is built from 17 residues. CDR3 loop: CSARADVDPTLNYGYTF. The CDR3 DNA sequence: TGCAGTGCTAGAGCAGACGTCGACCCAACACTAAACTATGGCTACACCTTC.

This clonotype has only a few counts. The rearrangement joins TRBV10-3 to TRBJ2-7; possible D gene TRBD1, 6 bases. Germline-derived CDR1 and CDR2 are ENHRY and SYGVKD. V was trimmed by 1 base and J by 2 bases, leaving 21 bases between them. The CDR3 contains 18 residues. The CDR3 protein is CAISEYAPSGTTAYEQYF. CDR3 in DNA: TGTGCCATCAGTGAGTATGCGCCTTCCGGGACAACAGCCTACGAGCAGTACTTC.

This clonotype was found a few times. The chain recombines TRBV12-3 or TRBV12-4 with TRBJ2-2; D is uncertain. The CDR3 contains 14 residues. V was shortened by 1 base and J by 4 bases, with 7 bases between the two germline ends. The CDR3 sequence: CASSLGLLTGELFF. CDR3 coding DNA: TGTGCCAGCAGTTTAGGCCTGCTCACCGGGGAGCTGTTTTTT.

This clonotype appeared a few times. V is TRBV27 and J is TRBJ2-1, with D hard to call. This CDR3 is 13 amino acids long. The V end lost 6 bases, the J end lost 2 bases, and 8 bases lay between the germline ends. Germline CDR1 MNHEY, CDR2 SMNVEV (reference sequence). CDR3: CASSPVAYNEQFF. The CDR3 DNA follows: TGTGCCAGCAGCCCTGTGGCCTACAATGAGCAGTTCTTC.

This clonotype was seen ten or more times. DNA of the CDR3: TGTGCCAGCAGCCAAGGCGGGGGAGCTAACACCGGGGAGCTGTTTTTT. Translated, it gives CASSQGGGANTGELFF. V usage is TRBV3-1 and J usage is TRBJ2-2; 7 bases align to TRBD2. Germline CDR1 is LGHDT and CDR2 is YNNKEL (reference sequence). CDR3 length: 16 amino acids. The trim removed 1 base at V and 2 bases at J, leaving 4 bases unmatched.